What follows are 15 T cell receptor beta chains derived from one specimen sequenced in a study of radiation and T cells in renal cell carcinoma (dated by TCRdb to about 2020). The receptor library was made with the immunoSEQ multiplex PCR assay. TCRdb limited this immuneACCESS table to in-frame rearrangements with V and J called. A share of clones is missing; checked studies link under half to unresolved V genes, and the rest is unexplained. For this sample there are tens of thousands of clones; approximately 80% appear just once. The biggest ten clones account for under 10% of the sample. What the time point label conveys for this sample: blood 4 weeks post-SBRT, at nephrectomy. The meaning of the sample's treatment or condition label: 15 Gy SBRT to primary tumor, nephrectomy 4 weeks later. Sequenced here: blood, sampled from a patient whose treatment included radiotherapy and nephrectomy. The source is a man in his forties or fifties with renal cell carcinoma.

The chain joins TRBV27 to TRBJ2-7; TRBD1 aligns across 8 bases. Trimming cost V 3 bases and J 4 bases; bases outside gene matches: 11. The germline CDR1 and CDR2 sequences are MNHEY and SMNVEV (reference sequence). This CDR3 is 16 amino acids long. The CDR3 region is CASSFYQDRVGYEQYF. CDR3 nucleotide sequence: TGTGCCAGCAGTTTCTACCAGGACAGGGTCGGTTACGAGCAGTACTTC.

On this clone: At one of its ends the junction is not consistent with the germline gene, which may arise from a read error. V gene TRBV7-7 combines with J gene TRBJ2-3; 9 nucleotides align to TRBD2. This CDR3 has 14 amino acids. Germline V gene data show CDR1 as SSHAT and CDR2 as FNYEAQ (reference sequence). This CDR3 reads CASSFAGGRDTQYF. The DNA of the CDR3 is TGTGCTAGCAGCTTTGCGGGGGGGCGAGATACGCAGTATTTT.

The chain has TRBV5-1 and TRBJ2-1; D ambiguous. Trimming stripped 0 bases from V and 0 bases from J, with 7 bases between. Germline loops: CDR1 SGHRS, CDR2 YFSETQ. The CDR3 covers 15 residues. CDR3 DNA: TGCGCCAGCAGCTTGGGCTCACGCTCCTACAATGAGCAGTTCTTC. Its protein product is CASSLGSRSYNEQFF.

For the CDR3, the DNA is TGTGCCAGCAGCCAAGACACAGGGCCGGGACAGCCCCAGCATTTT. It codes for CASSQDTGPGQPQHF. This chain connects TRBV4-2 to TRBJ1-5, with D possibly matching TRBD1 (6 bases). The germline V gene encodes CDR1 LGHNA and CDR2 YNFKEQ. This CDR3 spans 15 amino acids. Trimming cost V 0 bases and J 7 bases, with 13 bases left between them.

CDR3 loop: CASSLDSGSYNEQFF. CDR3 in DNA: TGTGCCAGCAGCTTGGATAGCGGTTCCTACAATGAGCAGTTCTTC. V usage is TRBV5-4 and J usage is TRBJ2-1; weak D call: TRBD2 (6 bases). Germline lookup yields CDR1 SGHNT and CDR2 YYREEE (reference sequence). CDR3 length equals 15 residues. V lost 0 bases and J 1 base, leaving 8 bases between the germline ends.

V usage is TRBV11-3 and J usage is TRBJ2-3; weak D call: TRBD2 (6 bases). Trimming pared 5 bases from V and 4 bases from J, leaving 22 bases between. In germline, CDR1 is SGHNT, CDR2 YENEEA. This CDR3 is 17 amino acids long. The CDR3 here is CASSAMRGPGVADTQYF. CDR3 nucleotide sequence: TGTGCCAGCAGCGCGATGCGGGGCCCAGGCGTGGCAGATACGCAGTATTTT.

The gene calls are TRBV5-5 and TRBJ2-7; 10 bases fit TRBD2. The germline gives CDR1 SGHKS, CDR2 YYEKEE (reference sequence). Trimming at V came to 4 bases and at J to 2 bases, leaving 6 bases not matched to a gene. CDR3 length: 15 amino acids. The CDR3 is CASSHASGGAYEQYF. CDR3 in DNA: TGTGCCAGCAGCCACGCCAGCGGGGGGGCCTACGAGCAGTACTTC.

This chain connects TRBV29-1 to TRBJ2-1; the D gene could be TRBD1 or TRBD2 (5 bases each). Deletions cut 4 bases from V and 9 bases from J, with 16 bases between. The length of the CDR3 is 13 residues. CDR1 and CDR2 from the germline V gene are SQVTM and ANQGSEA. Here the CDR3 reads CSVGGSPQREQFF. CDR3 nucleotide sequence: TGCAGCGTTGGGGGGAGCCCGCAACGTGAGCAGTTCTTC.

This clone was picked up a small number of times. V and J are TRBV10-1 and TRBJ1-1; no clear D. The CDR3 loop spans 18 amino acids. CDR1 and CDR2 (germline): WNHNN, SYGVQD (reference sequence). Trimming took off 4 bases at V and 1 base at J, with 22 bases between the two ends. CDR3 loop: CASSAAGIFNLGNTEAFF. The CDR3 DNA reads TGCGCCAGCAGTGCGGCCGGGATATTCAACCTTGGGAACACTGAAGCTTTCTTT.

Only one count was recorded for this clone. This chain connects TRBV4-1 to TRBJ2-3, with D maybe TRBD2 (5 bases). The V end was cut by 2 bases, the J end by 6 bases, with 15 bases between. Per germline, CDR1 MGHRA and CDR2 YSYEKL. The CDR3 runs 15 residues. This CDR3 is CASSQSGIGRDTQYF. The CDR3, as DNA: TGCGCCAGCAGCCAATCGGGGATCGGGCGGGATACGCAGTATTTT.

The chain has TRBV2 and TRBJ2-5; D remains ambiguous. The CDR3 is 13 amino acids. The V gene lost 2 bases and the J gene lost 5 bases, with 9 bases spanning the gap. CDR1 and CDR2 from the germline V gene are SNHLY and FYNNEI. The CDR3 DNA sequence: TGTGCCAGCAGTGAACCCAATGGCGAGACCCAGTACTTC. Translated: CASSEPNGETQYF.

The rearrangement links TRBV6-6 to TRBJ1-5; 9 bases line up with TRBD1. The CDR3 loop spans 15 amino acids. With V trimmed by 7 bases and J by 4 bases, 8 bases remained unmatched. Germline-derived CDR1 and CDR2 are MNHNY and SVGAGI (reference sequence). CDR3 sequence: CASTFRQGGNQPQHF. The CDR3 DNA is TGTGCCAGCACCTTCCGACAGGGGGGAAATCAGCCCCAGCATTTT.

The V call is TRBV13, the J call TRBJ2-5; the D gene is possibly TRBD1 (5 bases). Judging by the DNA end, TRBJ2-7 fits better; the J call may be wrong. This CDR3 comprises 13 residues. Per germline, CDR1 PRHDT and CDR2 FYEKMQ (reference sequence). CDR3 bases: TGTGCCAGCAGCTCCGTCAGGGACTACGAGCAGTACTTC. Protein: CASSSVRDYEQYF.

The chain employs TRBV5-1 and TRBJ2-2; the match to TRBD1 covers 9 bases. This CDR3 is built from 15 residues. Trimming at V came to 5 bases and at J to 5 bases, leaving 7 bases not matched to a gene. In germline, CDR1 is SGHRS, CDR2 YFSETQ. The CDR3 DNA reads TGCGCCAGCAGAATATCGGGACAGGGAACCGGGGAGCTGTTTTTT. It codes for CASRISGQGTGELFF. The complete variable domain, with remaining parts taken from reference TRBV5-1 and TRBJ2-2, reads KAGVTQTPRYLIKTRGQQVTLSCSPISGHRSVSWYQQTPGQGLQFLFEYFSETQRNKGNFPGRFSGRQFSNSRSEMNVSTLELGDSALYLCASRISGQGTGELFFGEGSRLTVL.

For the CDR3, the DNA is TGTGCCACCAGCAGAGCGGGGACTTACCAAGAGACCCAGTACTTC. Translating it yields CATSRAGTYQETQYF. The V and J genes are TRBV15 and TRBJ2-5; D perhaps matches TRBD2 (6 bases). The CDR3 length is 15 residues. Germline values: CDR1 LNHNV, CDR2 YYDKDF (reference sequence). Trimming took 1 base from V and 0 from J, leaving 9 bases between them.